One and the same sample provided the 10 T cell receptor beta chains below, sequenced in a study of blood T cell repertoires in COVID-19. The protocol was immunoSEQ multiplex PCR, while the TCRdb copy is restricted to in-frame clones and leaves out a portion. The table lists about 130,000 clones, 70% to 75% of them singletons. The sequencing input was peripheral blood. These receptors originate from an elderly man with COVID-19, enrolled during active disease.

About this clone: This sample also contains other DNA sequences that code for the same CDR3. The rearrangement uses TRBV28 and TRBJ1-3; D is unclear. V dropped 1 base and J dropped 4 bases, with 5 bases sitting between them. In germline, CDR1 is MDHEN, CDR2 SYDVKM. This CDR3 is built from 13 residues. In nucleotides, the CDR3 is TGTGCCAGCAGTTTATCTGCGGGAAACACCATATATTTT. It translates to CASSLSAGNTIYF.

This rearrangement joins TRBV19 to TRBJ2-5, with D perhaps matching TRBD2 (5 bases). Germline V lookup: CDR1 LNHDA, CDR2 SQIVND (reference sequence). This CDR3 has 15 residues. The V end lost 11 bases, the J end lost 4 bases, and 23 bases lay between the germline ends. DNA for the CDR3: TGTGCCTCTTCCCTTTCCGGGAACGGCCCAGAGACCCAGTACTTC. It yields the protein CASSLSGNGPETQYF.

The rearrangement links TRBV2 to TRBJ1-2; D is uncertain. Looked up from germline, CDR1 is SNHLY and CDR2 is FYNNEI. The V end was cut by 4 bases, the J end by 4 bases, with 13 bases between. CDR3 size: 14 residues. This chain's CDR3 is CASSGGQATYGYTF. In nucleotides, the CDR3 is TGTGCCAGCAGTGGTGGGCAGGCGACCTATGGCTACACCTTC.

This sequence joins TRBV28 and TRBJ2-7, with a weak D call TRBD1 (5 bases). Per germline, CDR1 MDHEN and CDR2 SYDVKM. V shed 3 bases and J shed 2 bases, with 8 bases lying between them. CDR3 size: 13 residues. The CDR3, as DNA: TGTGCCAGCAGTTTTGGCAGGGCCTACGAGCAGTACTTC. This translates into CASSFGRAYEQYF.

The rearrangement uses TRBV6-5 and TRBJ1-2, with D possibly matching TRBD1 (6 bases). The V gene lost 4 bases and the J gene lost 12 bases, with 21 bases spanning the gap. The germline V gene encodes CDR1 MNHEY and CDR2 SVGAGI. The CDR3 is 14 residues long. The CDR3 DNA reads TGTGCCAGCAGTTTAATTAGGGGCGGGGGCGTTGACACCTTC. It is translated as CASSLIRGGGVDTF.

The chain combines TRBV4-3 with TRBJ1-2, with D maybe TRBD1 (5 bases). The germline V and J ends were trimmed by 8 bases and 4 bases, with 23 bases remaining between them. Germline CDR1 LGHNA, CDR2 YSLEER. The CDR3 loop spans 16 amino acids. The CDR3 DNA reads as TGCGCCAGCTCCAGGGAGGGCCTAATTGGGGGCTATGGCTACACCTTC. It encodes CASSREGLIGGYGYTF.

This chain joins TRBV18 and TRBJ2-3, with D perhaps matching TRBD2 (5 bases). The CDR3 consists of 15 residues. V lost 3 bases, J lost 5 bases, and 15 bases lay in between. CDR1 is KGHSH and CDR2 is LQKENI in the germline V gene. This CDR3 is CASSPSWASLDTQYF. DNA for the CDR3: TGTGCCAGCTCACCTTCGTGGGCTAGCTTAGATACGCAGTATTTT.

This clone was detected only a few times. V gene TRBV12-3 or TRBV12-4 combines with J gene TRBJ1-5, with D unresolved. V lost 3 bases to trimming and J lost 7 bases, with 10 bases between them. The CDR3 is 13 amino acids. The CDR3: CASSLREKQPQHF. DNA of the CDR3: TGTGCCAGCAGTTTGAGGGAAAAACAGCCCCAGCATTTT.

CDR3 sequence (DNA): TGTGCCAGCAGCTTAGCCGGACAGAATAACTATGGCTACACCTTC. Translation: CASSLAGQNNYGYTF. V gene TRBV7-9 combines with J gene TRBJ1-2, with D tentatively TRBD1 (6 bases). The V end was cut by 0 bases, the J end by 1 base, with 9 bases between. This CDR3 has 15 residues. In germline, CDR1 is SEHNR, CDR2 FQNEAQ (reference sequence).

V usage is TRBV4-2 and J usage is TRBJ2-7, with 10 bases that match TRBD2. The CDR3 runs to 16 residues. Trimming removed 1 base from V and 3 bases from J; junction bases left unmatched: 6. CDR1 and CDR2 from the germline V gene are LGHNA and YNFKEQ. CDR3 sequence (DNA): TGTGCCAGCAGCCAAGGGATGGTAGCGGGAGGCTACGAGCAGTACTTC. Its protein product is CASSQGMVAGGYEQYF.